These T cell receptor beta chains were read from a single sample in a study of T cell changes during pregnancy in multiple sclerosis. Repertoires were generated with immunoSEQ multiplex PCR, while TCRdb's copy carries only in-frame clones and drops some. The sample records approximately 40,000 clones, around 92% being singletons. The source material was CD4+ T cells from peripheral blood mononuclear cells, sampled in the third trimester of pregnancy. These TCRs come from a female donor with multiple sclerosis, enrolled in a pregnancy study. Each CDR3 is given with its conserved first and last residue. The D gene is left open where the match is weak. Only some rows state a clone size, as once, few, many or a class for expanded clones.

j_call	d_call	clone_size	v_call	cdr3_length	cdr3_aa	cdr3_nt
TRBJ2-3	-	once	TRBV28	14	CASSPDRFTDTQYF	TGTGCCAGCAGCCCGGACAGATTCACAGATACGCAGTATTTT
TRBJ1-4	-	-	TRBV18	16	CASSRSPGQLNEKLFF	TGTGCCAGCTCACGTTCTCCTGGACAGCTTAATGAAAAACTGTTTTTT
TRBJ2-5	-	-	TRBV18	13	CASSPPSQETQYF	TGTGCCAGCTCACCACCCAGCCAAGAGACCCAGTACTTC
TRBJ2-5	TRBD2	-	TRBV11-3	13	CASSGGGIETQYF	TGTGCCAGCAGTGGGGGGGGAATCGAGACCCAGTACTTC
TRBJ1-3	TRBD1	-	TRBV14	16	CASSQRQGALGNTIYF	TGTGCCAGCAGCCAGAGACAGGGGGCGCTTGGAAACACCATATATTTT
TRBJ1-5	-	-	TRBV5-4	14	CASSPGGANQPQHF	TGTGCCAGCAGCCCCGGTGGGGCAAATCAGCCCCAGCATTTT
TRBJ1-2	-	-	TRBV28	15	CASSPGGVSLYGYTF	TGTGCCAGCTCACCGGGAGGGGTTTCCCTGTATGGCTACACCTTC
TRBJ2-1	-	-	TRBV9	13	CASSVATGNEQFF	TGTGCCAGCAGCGTAGCAACGGGGAATGAGCAGTTCTTC
TRBJ2-7	-	-	TRBV7-8	13	CASSWDTLYEQYF	TGTGCCAGCAGCTGGGACACTCTCTACGAGCAGTACTTC
TRBJ2-5	-	-	TRBV6-1	17	CASSDFLGGASQETQYF	TGTGCCAGCAGTGATTTTTTGGGCGGGGCGTCCCAAGAGACCCAGTACTTC
TRBJ2-5	TRBD1	-	TRBV11-3	15	CASSLTGTGGETQYF	TGTGCCAGCAGCTTAACCGGGACAGGCGGGGAGACCCAGTACTTC
TRBJ2-1	TRBD2	-	TRBV2	16	CASSARLAGGYNEQFF	TGTGCCAGCAGTGCTAGACTAGCGGGAGGCTACAATGAGCAGTTCTTC
TRBJ1-4	-	-	TRBV25-1	13	CASSEYMREKLFF	TGTGCCAGCAGTGAATATATGAGAGAAAAACTGTTTTTT
TRBJ2-3	TRBD2	-	TRBV4-1	17	CASSQDGTSGRTDTQYF	TGCGCCAGCAGCCAAGATGGGACTAGCGGCCGCACAGATACGCAGTATTTT
TRBJ1-5	TRBD1	-	TRBV18	14	CASSQATGNQPQHF	TGTGCCAGCTCACAAGCGACAGGGAATCAGCCCCAGCATTTT
TRBJ1-2	TRBD1	-	TRBV6-5	14	CASSRTGTGYGYTF	TGTGCCAGCAGTCGCACCGGGACAGGGTATGGCTACACCTTC
TRBJ1-3	-	-	TRBV5-1	15	CASSIGQSSGNTIYF	TGCGCCAGCAGCATCGGACAGAGCTCTGGAAACACCATATATTTT
TRBJ1-2	TRBD1	-	TRBV6-6	12	CASGDRGGGYTF	TGTGCCAGCGGGGACAGGGGGGGTGGCTACACCTTC
TRBJ1-1	-	-	TRBV6-6	16	CASSPTTGKLNTEAFF	TGTGCCAGCAGCCCCACGACAGGCAAGCTGAACACTGAAGCTTTCTTT
TRBJ2-5	-	-	TRBV7-9	17	CASSLATSRDTQETQYF	TGTGCCAGCAGCTTAGCGACTTCCCGGGACACCCAAGAGACCCAGTACTTC
TRBJ1-2	TRBD1	-	TRBV4-3	15	CASSQERGRNYGYTF	TGCGCCAGCAGCCAAGAAAGGGGGCGAAACTATGGCTACACCTTC
TRBJ2-6	TRBD1	-	TRBV4-3	19	CASSPETGQAGFGANVLTF	TGCGCCAGCAGCCCAGAAACGGGACAGGCTGGCTTTGGGGCCAACGTCCTGACTTTC
TRBJ2-1	-	-	TRBV2	16	CASSESLAPPNNEQFF	TGTGCCAGCAGTGAGAGCCTAGCGCCCCCCAACAATGAGCAGTTCTTC
TRBJ2-7	-	-	TRBV5-1	13	CASSAGQINEQYF	TGCGCCAGCAGTGCGGGACAGATCAACGAGCAGTACTTC
TRBJ2-2	TRBD2	-	TRBV5-4	15	CASSAKLAGTGELFF	TGTGCCAGCAGCGCCAAACTAGCGGGGACCGGGGAGCTGTTTTTT
TRBJ2-5	-	-	TRBV7-9	13	CASSRGTVETQYF	TGTGCCAGCAGCCGCGGGACAGTCGAGACCCAGTACTTC
TRBJ2-7	-	-	TRBV9	14	CASSPHLDLGEQYF	TGTGCCAGCAGCCCCCATCTAGACCTTGGCGAGCAGTACTTC